A selection of T cell receptor beta chains follows, all from one sample in a study of identical twins' blood T cells. TCRdb analysed the 5' RACE reads with MiXCR anew, one entry per CDR3 protein. The sample has 300,000 to 400,000 distinct CDR3 sequences, roughly 31% seen once. Sequenced: PBMCs. All receptors come from a woman between 18 and 50 years old in good health. Each CDR3 is given with its conserved first and last residue. The D gene is left open where the match is weak. Only part of the rows carry a size: once, few, many, or a class if the clone is expanded.

TRBJ2-1,many,TRBV20-1,TRBD2,TGCAGTGCTAGGTCTAGCGGGGGAAATGAGCAGTTCTTC,CSARSSGGNEQFF
TRBJ2-7,many,TRBV6-2/TRBV6-3,TRBD2,TGTGCCAGCAGTGCCGGGACTAGCGCTTACGAGCAGTACTTC,CASSAGTSAYEQYF
TRBJ2-7,NA,TRBV18,NA,TGTGCCAGCTCACCTTCGAACAGGGTCCACGAGCAGTACTTC,CASSPSNRVHEQYF
TRBJ2-3,NA,TRBV7-9,TRBD1,TGTGCCAGCAGCTCTTGGGACAGGGGTGATACGCAGTATTTT,CASSSWDRGDTQYF
TRBJ2-1,NA,TRBV7-9,NA,TGTGCCAGCAGCTTAATTCAGGCGGGACCATACAATGAGCAGTTCTTC,CASSLIQAGPYNEQFF
TRBJ2-2,once,TRBV29-1,NA,TGCAGCTTCGACAGCACCGGGGAGCGGTTTTTT,CSFDSTGERFF
TRBJ2-3,NA,TRBV21-1,NA,NA,CASSKAFGLGTGTQYF
TRBJ1-2,many,TRBV3-1,NA,TGTGCCAGCAGCCACCTCCGACAGAACTATGGCTACACCTTC,CASSHLRQNYGYTF
TRBJ2-7,NA,TRBV18,TRBD1,TGTGCCAGCTCCGGACAGGGCGAGCAGTACTTC,CASSGQGEQYF
TRBJ1-1,few,TRBV20-1,NA,TGCAGTGCTAGAGACGAAGGGACCAACACTGAAGCTTTCTTT,CSARDEGTNTEAFF
TRBJ1-1,few,TRBV7-9,NA,TGTGCCAGCCACTGGGTTCTAGGGACCGAGAATGACACTGAAGCTTTCTTT,CASHWVLGTENDTEAFF
TRBJ1-2,NA,TRBV3-1,NA,TGTGCCAGCAGCCAAAGAACAGGGAGAGTCGGCTACACCTTC,CASSQRTGRVGYTF
TRBJ1-1,few,TRBV7-2,NA,TGTGCCAGCAGCTTACGCAGGCTGAACACTGAAGCTTTCTTT,CASSLRRLNTEAFF
TRBJ1-6,NA,TRBV6-5,NA,TGTGCCAGCAGTATTGTGGCAGGGAACTATTCACCCCTCCACTTT,CASSIVAGNYSPLHF
TRBJ2-7,few,TRBV29-1,NA,TGCAGCGTTGCACTATCCGGTTCTTACTACGAGCAGTACTTC,CSVALSGSYYEQYF
TRBJ1-1,NA,TRBV29-1,NA,TGCAGCGTTTTCGAGGTTTGGCAGACAGAAGCTTTCTTT,CSVFEVWQTEAFF